One and the same sample provided the 22 T cell receptor beta chains below, sequenced in a study of CD8 T cells in Susac syndrome. The RNA, 0.5 to 1 ug, was put through reverse transcription using random hexamers. MiXCR, applied by TCRdb to the immunoSEQ multiplex PCR reads, yields one record per CDR3 protein. Of roughly 330,000 distinct CDR3 sequences listed, 92% are singletons. The sample comprised CD4+ T cells from PBMCs. These receptors originate from a human donor with multiple sclerosis.

The rearrangement links TRBV6-1 to TRBJ2-3; TRBD2 matches 10 bases. V dropped 3 bases and J dropped 0; count of bases not matched to a gene: 6. The CDR3 extends over 17 amino acids. The germline V gene encodes CDR1 MNHNS and CDR2 SASEGT. The CDR3 reads CASSEIRTSGSTDTQYF. DNA of the CDR3: TGTGCCAGCAGTGAGATCCGGACTAGCGGTAGCACAGATACGCAGTATTTT.

The chain employs TRBV4-1 and TRBJ2-1, with 8 bases identical to TRBD2. V shed 1 base, J shed 6 bases, and the junction held 11 bases outside the gene matches. In germline, CDR1 is MGHRA, CDR2 YSYEKL. The CDR3 totals 17 residues. CDR3 amino acids: CASSQVGTGGARNEQFF. The CDR3 coding sequence is TGCGCCAGCAGCCAAGTGGGGACGGGGGGGGCCCGCAATGAGCAGTTCTTC.

The CDR3 protein is CASSPDRGNYGYTF. The CDR3 DNA reads as TGTGCCAGCAGCCCCGACAGGGGTAACTATGGCTACACCTTC. The chain is built from TRBV9 and TRBJ1-2; 8 bases map to TRBD1. CDR3 length equals 14 residues. Per the germline V gene, CDR1 is SGDLS and CDR2 is YYNGEE. Unmatched junction bases numbered 3, after V lost 4 bases and J lost 1 base. Based on the CDR3 plus reference TRBV9 and TRBJ1-2, the full variable domain is DSGVTQTPKHLITATGQRVTLRCSPRSGDLSVYWYQQSLDQGLQFLIQYYNGEERAKGNILERFSAQQFPDLHSELNLSSLELGDSALYFCASSPDRGNYGYTFGSGTRLTVV.

The chain carries TRBV30 and TRBJ1-2; D remains ambiguous. The CDR3 is 12 amino acids. The V end was cut by 1 base, the J end by 13 bases, with 16 bases between. Germline CDR1 reads GTSNPN; CDR2 reads SVGIG (reference sequence). The CDR3 loop is CAWSAGWAECTF. DNA of the CDR3: TGTGCCTGGAGTGCCGGCTGGGCCGAGTGCACCTTC.

The chain joins TRBV18 to TRBJ1-5, with 11 bases aligning to TRBD1. J was trimmed by 1 base and V by 5 bases; bases with no gene match: 4. The CDR3 consists of 16 residues. CDR1 KGHSH and CDR2 LQKENI come from the germline V gene. The CDR3 DNA is TGTGCCAGCTCAGGACAGGGGGCGCGGAGCAATCAGCCCCAGCATTTT. This sequence encodes CASSGQGARSNQPQHF.

The chain is built from TRBV12-3 or TRBV12-4 and TRBJ2-5; D not certain. V was shortened by 5 bases and J by 6 bases, with 10 bases between the two germline ends. There are 12 residues in the CDR3. The CDR3 sequence: CASSRDVKTQYF. The CDR3 DNA sequence: TGTGCCAGCAGTAGAGACGTAAAGACCCAGTACTTC.

This clonotype was seen only once. V usage is TRBV25-1 and J usage is TRBJ2-5, with D perhaps matching TRBD2 (5 bases). Trimming cost V 7 bases and J 4 bases, with 13 bases left between them. The CDR3 has 13 amino acids. The germline V gene has CDR1 MGHDK and CDR2 SYGVNS. The CDR3 DNA reads as TGTGCCAGCACAAGTCCGGGGAGAGAGACCCAGTACTTC. Translating gives CASTSPGRETQYF.

The rearrangement links TRBV18 to TRBJ2-3; the D is unclear. Germline CDR1 reads KGHSH; CDR2 reads LQKENI. Trimming pared 3 bases from V and 0 bases from J, leaving 10 bases between. The CDR3 extends over 15 amino acids. Here the CDR3 reads CASSPDLLSTDTQYF. The CDR3 bases are TGTGCCAGCTCACCCGACCTACTTAGCACAGATACGCAGTATTTT.

The rearrangement links TRBV5-1 to TRBJ2-5; 8 nucleotides agree with TRBD2. Germline V gene lookup returns CDR1 SGHRS and CDR2 YFSETQ. The V segment lost 7 bases and the J segment 6 bases; nucleotides outside the gene matches: 11. The CDR3 sequence is 14 residues long. Written as DNA, the CDR3 is TGCGCCAGCGGTAATGCGGGAGGATTGCAGACCCAGTACTTC. Translation: CASGNAGGLQTQYF. The full variable domain, completed using reference TRBV5-1 and TRBJ2-5, is KAGVTQTPRYLIKTRGQQVTLSCSPISGHRSVSWYQQTPGQGLQFLFEYFSETQRNKGNFPGRFSGRQFSNSRSEMNVSTLELGDSALYLCASGNAGGLQTQYFGPGTRLLVL.

The chain links TRBV5-1 to TRBJ2-3; D may be TRBD2 (5 bases). This CDR3 has 15 amino acids. Germline V gene data show CDR1 as SGHRS and CDR2 as YFSETQ. The V and J ends lost 0 bases and 0 bases respectively, with 8 bases between them. For the CDR3, the DNA is TGCGCCAGCAGCTTGGACGAGGGCAGCACAGATACGCAGTATTTT. Its protein product is CASSLDEGSTDTQYF.

The table lists this clonotype with a count of one. The rearrangement uses TRBV7-9 and TRBJ1-1; unclear D gene. The CDR3 covers 15 residues. The V and J ends lost 2 bases and 1 base respectively, with 11 bases between them. Germline CDR1 is SEHNR and CDR2 is FQNEAQ (reference sequence). This CDR3 reads CASSLNGVSNTEAFF. CDR3 DNA: TGTGCCAGCAGCTTAAATGGGGTTTCGAACACTGAAGCTTTCTTT. Drawing the rest from reference TRBV7-9 and TRBJ1-1, the complete variable domain is DTGVSQNPRHKITKRGQNVTFRCDPISEHNRLYWYRQTLGQGPEFLTYFQNEAQLEKSRLLSDRFSAERPKGSFSTLEIQRTEQGDSAMYLCASSLNGVSNTEAFFGQGTRLTVV.

The gene calls are TRBV9 and TRBJ1-3; 9 bases fit TRBD1. Unmatched junction bases numbered 7, after V lost 3 bases and J lost 0 bases. CDR1 is SGDLS, CDR2 YYNGEE, per germline. The CDR3 spans 17 residues. CDR3 residues: CASSGTGTGSSGNTIYF. In nucleotides, the CDR3 is TGTGCCAGCAGCGGGACCGGGACAGGGAGCTCTGGAAACACCATATATTTT.

V usage is TRBV6-2 or TRBV6-3 and J usage is TRBJ2-3, with TRBD2 matching over 11 bases. The CDR3 is 15 amino acids. V lost 7 bases to trimming and J lost 11 bases; unmatched junction nucleotides: 14. Germline lookup yields CDR1 MNHEY and CDR2 SVGEGT. CDR3 in amino acids: CASTTPGLAVQLQYF. The CDR3 bases are TGTGCCAGCACTACACCGGGACTAGCGGTTCAATTGCAGTATTTT.

This sequence joins TRBV6-2 or TRBV6-3 and TRBJ2-2; TRBD2 matches 8 bases. Looked up from germline, CDR1 is MNHEY and CDR2 is SVGEGT. The CDR3 is made up of 16 amino acids. V lost 9 bases and J lost 3; bases outside the gene matches: 12. Written as DNA, the CDR3 is TGTGCCAGTATACTAGCGGAGGGCCGAGACACCGGGGAGCTGTTTTTT. It codes for CASILAEGRDTGELFF.

This rearrangement joins TRBV20-1 to TRBJ1-1; maybe TRBD1 (5 bases). CDR1 DFQATT and CDR2 SNEGSKA come from the germline V gene (reference sequence). V shed 6 bases and J shed 6 bases, with 8 bases lying between them. The CDR3 has 10 residues. The CDR3 bases are TGCAGTGCCATACAGGCTGAAGCTTTCTTT. Translated, it gives CSAIQAEAFF.

The CDR3 protein is CASSLRAEPNTGELFF. CDR3 coding DNA: TGTGCCAGCAGCTTAAGGGCAGAACCGAACACCGGGGAGCTGTTTTTT. The gene calls are TRBV7-3 and TRBJ2-2; D remains ambiguous. The CDR3 totals 16 residues. V shed 1 base and J shed 0 bases, with 9 bases lying between them. Germline values: CDR1 SGHTA, CDR2 FQGTGA.

V is TRBV5-1 and J is TRBJ2-3, with TRBD2 identical over 8 bases. V trimming: 0 bases; J trimming: 5 bases; junction bases outside the gene matches: 8. Germline CDR1 is SGHRS and CDR2 is YFSETQ. This CDR3 comprises 16 residues. The CDR3 spells CASSLGLATSGDTQYF. For the CDR3, the DNA is TGCGCCAGCAGCTTGGGACTAGCGACAAGCGGAGATACGCAGTATTTT.

The chain joins TRBV4-1 to TRBJ2-1, with 11 bases fitting TRBD2. The CDR3 extends over 16 amino acids. V lost 3 bases to trimming and J lost 9 bases; unmatched junction nucleotides: 10. From germline, CDR1 is MGHRA and CDR2 YSYEKL. The CDR3 loop is CASSQGLLAGVGEQFF. CDR3 DNA sequence: TGCGCCAGCAGCCAGGGCCTACTAGCGGGAGTAGGTGAGCAGTTCTTC.

This clonotype appeared a single time. The CDR3 bases are TGTGCCAGCAGTGAATTGGCCGGAACCGGGGAGCTGTTTTTT. Translation gives CASSELAGTGELFF. The V call is TRBV6-1, the J call TRBJ2-2; D is unclear. V was clipped by 2 bases and J by 5 bases, with 9 bases between them. The CDR3 covers 14 residues. Germline V CDR1 and CDR2: MNHNS, SASEGT.

This clonotype was recorded once. This chain connects TRBV2 to TRBJ2-2, with 8 bases lining up with TRBD2. With V trimmed by 5 bases and J by 0 bases, 5 bases remained unmatched. The CDR3 is 16 residues long. Germline V CDR1 and CDR2: SNHLY, FYNNEI. CDR3 in amino acids: CASSKAGGTNTGELFF. The CDR3 bases are TGTGCCAGCAGTAAGGCGGGGGGCACGAACACCGGGGAGCTGTTTTTT.

This clonotype was detected a few times. V is TRBV12-3 or TRBV12-4 and J is TRBJ2-7; D gene ambiguous. The CDR3 sequence is 13 residues long. Between the trimmed V and J ends, which lost 6 bases and 3 bases, there was a span of 12 bases. The CDR3 here is CASSPRRLYEQYF. In DNA, the CDR3 is TGTGCCAGCAGCCCTCGTCGCCTCTACGAGCAGTACTTC.

The chain employs TRBV7-2 and TRBJ2-7; 9 nucleotides agree with TRBD2. The junction had 8 bases not matched to a gene; V was cut back by 5 bases and J by 3 bases. Germline V gives CDR1 SGHTA, CDR2 FQGNSA. The CDR3 length is 15 residues. This CDR3 is CASSVSAGGVYEQYF. CDR3 nucleotide sequence: TGTGCCAGCAGCGTATCAGCGGGAGGCGTCTACGAGCAGTACTTC.